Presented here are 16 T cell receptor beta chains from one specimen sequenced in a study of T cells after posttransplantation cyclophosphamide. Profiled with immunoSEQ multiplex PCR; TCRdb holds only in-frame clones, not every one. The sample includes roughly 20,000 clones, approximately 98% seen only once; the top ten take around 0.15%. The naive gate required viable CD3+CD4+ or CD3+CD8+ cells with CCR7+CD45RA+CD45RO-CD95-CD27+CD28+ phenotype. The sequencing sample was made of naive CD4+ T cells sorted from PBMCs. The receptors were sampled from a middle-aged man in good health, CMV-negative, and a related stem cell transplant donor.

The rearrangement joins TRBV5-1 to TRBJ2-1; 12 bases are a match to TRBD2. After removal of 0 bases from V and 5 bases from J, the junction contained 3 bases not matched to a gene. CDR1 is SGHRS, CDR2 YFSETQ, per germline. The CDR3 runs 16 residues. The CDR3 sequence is CASSLASGRVNNEQFF. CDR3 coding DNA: TGCGCCAGCAGCTTGGCTAGCGGGAGGGTTAACAATGAGCAGTTCTTC.

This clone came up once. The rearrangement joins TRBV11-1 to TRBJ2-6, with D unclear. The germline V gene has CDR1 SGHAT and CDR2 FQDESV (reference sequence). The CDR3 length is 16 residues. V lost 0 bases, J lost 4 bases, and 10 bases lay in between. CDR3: CASSLALRSGANVLTF. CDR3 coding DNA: TGTGCCAGCAGCTTAGCGCTACGTAGCGGGGCCAACGTCCTGACTTTC.

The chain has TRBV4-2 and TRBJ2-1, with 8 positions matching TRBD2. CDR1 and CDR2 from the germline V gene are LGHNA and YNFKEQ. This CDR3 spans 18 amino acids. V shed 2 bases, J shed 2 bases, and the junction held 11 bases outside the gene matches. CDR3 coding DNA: TGTGCCAGCAGCCAAATCTTGACGGGAGGGCTGACCTACAATGAGCAGTTCTTC. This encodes CASSQILTGGLTYNEQFF.

CDR3 bases: TGTGCCAGCAGCTTAGGGCTAGCGGGCACCTCACAGTTCTTC. This codes for CASSLGLAGTSQFF. The chain employs TRBV11-3 and TRBJ2-1; 8 bases are a match to TRBD2. Germline V gene sequence: CDR1 SGHNT, CDR2 YENEEA. This CDR3 is 14 amino acids long. With V trimmed by 1 base and J by 13 bases, 9 bases remained unmatched.

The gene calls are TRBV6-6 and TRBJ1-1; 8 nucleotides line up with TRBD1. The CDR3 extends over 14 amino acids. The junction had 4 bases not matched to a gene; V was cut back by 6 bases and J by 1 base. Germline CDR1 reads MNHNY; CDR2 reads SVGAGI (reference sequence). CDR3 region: CASSRQGRNTEAFF. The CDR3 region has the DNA TGTGCCAGCAGCCGACAGGGGAGGAACACTGAAGCTTTCTTT.

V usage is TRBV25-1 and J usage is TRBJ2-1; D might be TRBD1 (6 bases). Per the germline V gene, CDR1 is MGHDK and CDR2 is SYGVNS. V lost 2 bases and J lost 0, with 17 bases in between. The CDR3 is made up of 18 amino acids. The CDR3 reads CASSENPGVGHSYNEQFF. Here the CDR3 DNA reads TGTGCCAGCAGTGAAAACCCAGGGGTAGGTCACTCCTACAATGAGCAGTTCTTC.

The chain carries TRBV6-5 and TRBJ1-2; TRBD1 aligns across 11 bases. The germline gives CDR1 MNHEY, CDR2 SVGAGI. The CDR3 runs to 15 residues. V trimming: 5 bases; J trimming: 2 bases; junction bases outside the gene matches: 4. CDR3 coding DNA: TGTGCCAGCAGTGCCGGGACAGGGGGAAACTATGGCTACACCTTC. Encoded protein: CASSAGTGGNYGYTF.

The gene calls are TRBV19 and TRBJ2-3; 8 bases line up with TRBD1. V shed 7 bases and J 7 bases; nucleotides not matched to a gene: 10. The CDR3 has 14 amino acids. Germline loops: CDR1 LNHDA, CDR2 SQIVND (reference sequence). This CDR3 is CASTPGQGPNTQYF. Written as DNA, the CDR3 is TGTGCCAGTACCCCCGGACAGGGACCAAATACGCAGTATTTT. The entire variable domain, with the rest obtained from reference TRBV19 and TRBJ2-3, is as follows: DGGITQSPKYLFRKEGQNVTLSCEQNLNHDAMYWYRQDPGQGLRLIYYSQIVNDFQKGDIAEGYSVSREKKESFPLTVTSAQKNPTAFYLCASTPGQGPNTQYFGPGTRLTVL.

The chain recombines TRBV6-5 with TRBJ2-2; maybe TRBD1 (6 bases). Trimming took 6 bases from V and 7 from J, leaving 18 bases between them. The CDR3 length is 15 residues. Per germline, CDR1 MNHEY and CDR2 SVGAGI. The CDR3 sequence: CASSLDRSFGGELFF. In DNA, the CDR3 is TGTGCCAGCAGCCTCGACAGGTCGTTCGGCGGGGAGCTGTTTTTT.

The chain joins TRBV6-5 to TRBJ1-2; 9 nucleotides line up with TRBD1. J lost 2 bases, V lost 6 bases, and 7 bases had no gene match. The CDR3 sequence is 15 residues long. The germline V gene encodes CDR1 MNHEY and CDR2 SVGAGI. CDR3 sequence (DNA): TGTGCCAGCAGCCGATTGGGACAGGGAAACTATGGCTACACCTTC. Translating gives CASSRLGQGNYGYTF.

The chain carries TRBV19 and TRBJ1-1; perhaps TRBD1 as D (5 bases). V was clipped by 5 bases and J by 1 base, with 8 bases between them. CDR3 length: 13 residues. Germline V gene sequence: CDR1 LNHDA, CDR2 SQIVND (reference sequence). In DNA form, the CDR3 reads TGTGCCAGTAGTGATACAGGGAACACTGAAGCTTTCTTT. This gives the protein CASSDTGNTEAFF.

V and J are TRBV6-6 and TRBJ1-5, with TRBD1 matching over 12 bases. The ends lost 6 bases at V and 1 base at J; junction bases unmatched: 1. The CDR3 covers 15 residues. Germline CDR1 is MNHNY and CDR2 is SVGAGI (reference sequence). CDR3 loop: CASRGQGASNQPQHF. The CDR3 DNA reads TGTGCCAGCAGGGGACAGGGGGCAAGCAATCAGCCCCAGCATTTT.

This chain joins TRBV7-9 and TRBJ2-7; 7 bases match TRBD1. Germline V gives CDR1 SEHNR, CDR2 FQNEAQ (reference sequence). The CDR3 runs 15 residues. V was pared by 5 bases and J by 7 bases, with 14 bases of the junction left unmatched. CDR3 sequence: CASSTGTVFLGEQYF. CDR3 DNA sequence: TGTGCCAGCAGCACCGGGACAGTCTTTTTGGGGGAGCAGTACTTC.

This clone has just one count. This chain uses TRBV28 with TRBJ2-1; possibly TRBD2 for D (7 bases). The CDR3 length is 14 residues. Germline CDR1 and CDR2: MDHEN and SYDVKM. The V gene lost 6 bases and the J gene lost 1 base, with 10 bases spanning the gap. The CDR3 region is CASRRGPSYNEQFF. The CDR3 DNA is TGTGCCAGCAGGCGGGGGCCTTCCTACAATGAGCAGTTCTTC.

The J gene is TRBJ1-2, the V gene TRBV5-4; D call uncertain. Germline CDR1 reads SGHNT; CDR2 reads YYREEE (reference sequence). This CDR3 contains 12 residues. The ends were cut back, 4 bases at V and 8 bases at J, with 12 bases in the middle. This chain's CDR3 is CASSPEASGYTF. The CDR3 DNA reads TGTGCCAGCAGCCCGGAGGCTTCGGGCTACACCTTC.

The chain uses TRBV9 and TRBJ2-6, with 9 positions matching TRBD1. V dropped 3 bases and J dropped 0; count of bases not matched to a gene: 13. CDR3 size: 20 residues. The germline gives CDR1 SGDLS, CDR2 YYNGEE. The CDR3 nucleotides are TGTGCCAGCAGCGGGAACCCTCAGGGACAGGGAAGCTCTGGGGCCAACGTCCTGACTTTC. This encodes CASSGNPQGQGSSGANVLTF.